Listed here are 12 T cell receptor beta chains from one sample, sequenced in a study of cytomegalovirus exposure and HLA in healthy donors. This PCR relied on a set of 60 Vbeta primers and 13 Jbeta primers. Method: immunoSEQ multiplex PCR; TCRdb's copy keeps in-frame clones and lacks some. The specimen's table records some 64,000 clones. The sample comprised PBMCs. All receptors come from a woman aged 25-40 years in good health and CMV-seronegative.

This chain connects TRBV7-9 to TRBJ2-1; TRBD2 agrees at 8 bases. CDR1 is SEHNR, CDR2 FQNEAQ, per germline (reference sequence). The trim removed 3 bases at V and 2 bases at J, leaving 0 bases unmatched. The CDR3 runs to 14 residues. CDR3 loop: CASSLTSAYNEQFF. In DNA form, the CDR3 reads TGTGCCAGCAGCTTGACTAGCGCCTACAATGAGCAGTTCTTC.

J is TRBJ1-4 and V is TRBV5-1; perhaps TRBD1 as D (5 bases). The germline CDR1 and CDR2 sequences are SGHRS and YFSETQ. This CDR3 spans 14 amino acids. V was clipped by 4 bases and J by 0 bases, with 7 bases between them. The CDR3 nucleotides are TGCGCCAGCAGCGACAGTGCAACTAATGAAAAACTGTTTTTT. Translation: CASSDSATNEKLFF.

This sequence joins TRBV5-4 and TRBJ2-7; TRBD2 matches at 8 bases. V was clipped by 0 bases and J by 2 bases; unmatched bases: 4. Germline V CDR1 and CDR2: SGHNT, YYREEE (reference sequence). The CDR3 sequence is 15 residues long. CDR3 region: CASSLAGGHAYEQYF. CDR3 in DNA: TGTGCCAGCAGCTTGGCGGGGGGGCACGCCTACGAGCAGTACTTC.

The V gene is TRBV4-1, the J gene TRBJ2-3; D remains unclear. The CDR3 consists of 13 residues. CDR1 is MGHRA and CDR2 is YSYEKL in the germline V gene. Trimming stripped 1 base from V and 5 bases from J, with 7 bases between. The CDR3 loop is CASSQGGRDTQYF. In nucleotides, the CDR3 is TGCGCCAGCAGCCAAGGAGGAAGAGATACGCAGTATTTT.

The chain is built from TRBV5-8 and TRBJ1-4; a possible D gene is TRBD1 (6 bases). This CDR3 is 17 amino acids long. Trimming took 10 bases from V and 5 from J, leaving 27 bases between them. Germline-derived CDR1 and CDR2 are SGHTS and YDEGEE. CDR3 in DNA: TGTGCCGGTAGCAGTGCCGGGACACTAAAGCCCAATGAAAAACTGTTTTTT. Protein sequence: CAGSSAGTLKPNEKLFF.

This rearrangement joins TRBV29-1 to TRBJ2-4, with D perhaps matching TRBD2 (6 bases). Germline CDR1 is SQVTM and CDR2 is ANQGSEA. The V end lost 6 bases, the J end lost 4 bases, and 13 bases lay between the germline ends. The CDR3 is made up of 13 amino acids. CDR3 sequence (DNA): TGCAGCGTAGGAGGGCTACTGAAAAACATTCAGTACTTC. Its translation: CSVGGLLKNIQYF.

V is TRBV4-1 and J is TRBJ1-1, with TRBD1 matching over 11 bases. Germline-derived CDR1 and CDR2 are MGHRA and YSYEKL. The CDR3 covers 17 residues. The junction had 9 bases not matched to a gene; V was cut back by 2 bases and J by 4 bases. The CDR3 DNA reads TGCGCCAGCAGCCAAAGGGGGGACAGGGGGTCGAGCACTGAAGCTTTCTTT. Translation gives CASSQRGDRGSSTEAFF.

The J gene is TRBJ2-1, the V gene TRBV5-1; tentatively, D is TRBD1 (6 bases). The CDR3 sequence is 15 residues long. Trimming left V 4 bases short and J 4 bases short, with 15 bases between. Germline CDR1 is SGHRS and CDR2 is YFSETQ. The CDR3 sequence: CASSATGSDYNEQFF. As DNA, the CDR3 is TGCGCCAGCAGCGCTACAGGGTCTGATTACAATGAGCAGTTCTTC.

This chain joins TRBV6-6 and TRBJ1-1, with D perhaps matching TRBD1 (6 bases). Germline V gene data show CDR1 as MNHNY and CDR2 as SVGAGI (reference sequence). This CDR3 is 11 amino acids long. Between the trimmed V and J ends, which lost 5 bases and 12 bases, there was a span of 13 bases. CDR3: CASSNGQNPFF. In DNA form, the CDR3 reads TGTGCCAGCAGTAACGGACAGAACCCTTTCTTT.

V and J are TRBV15 and TRBJ2-1, with D perhaps matching TRBD2 (6 bases). The germline V gene has CDR1 LNHNV and CDR2 YYDKDF (reference sequence). This CDR3 has 12 amino acids. Trimming stripped 6 bases from V and 5 bases from J, with 8 bases between. The CDR3 DNA sequence: TGTGCCACCAGGGAGGGGAACAATGAGCAGTTCTTC. Its protein product is CATREGNNEQFF.

V is TRBV6-5 and J is TRBJ1-1; no clear D gene. The CDR3 sequence is 14 residues long. V was pared by 0 bases and J by 11 bases, with 16 bases between. The germline CDR1 and CDR2 sequences are MNHEY and SVGAGI. The CDR3 reads CASSYSTTGLDAFF. DNA of the CDR3: TGTGCCAGCAGTTACTCGACGACGGGATTGGACGCTTTCTTT.

J is TRBJ1-5 and V is TRBV4-1; TRBD1 is a possible D gene (6 bases). This CDR3 spans 14 amino acids. Germline values: CDR1 MGHRA, CDR2 YSYEKL. Between the trimmed V and J ends, which lost 4 bases and 7 bases, there was a span of 14 bases. CDR3 DNA sequence: TGCGCCAGCAGCCCGTCAGGGGAAATACAGCCCCAGCATTTT. Translation: CASSPSGEIQPQHF.